The clone carrying this TCR beta chain was picked up a small number of times. The antigen remains undetermined. The data are from a study of human T cells and chemical hapten exposure. Study-level findings and limits: PT1 expanded TCR counts correlated positively with patch test score.

How the authors handled the data: There were a median of around 100,000 TCRs per sample, with a range from about 23,224 to 750,000. TCRdb re-called the RACE reads with MiXCR, one entry per CDR3 protein. The V and J calls reflect TCRdb's pipeline rather than the authors' work. The sample lists approximately 370,000 distinct CDR3 sequences, around 5.5% seen once, with over 7% in the top ten. The time point was: pre-sensitization, week 0. Indicated treatment: therapeutic diphenylcyclopropenone sensitization with weekly scalp DPC. CDR1 and CDR2 (germline): MDHEN, SYDVKM. The CDR3 has 16 residues. Trimming stripped 7 bases from V and 1 base from J, with 19 bases between.

The chain has TRBV28 and TRBJ1-1, with D possibly TRBD1 on 6 matching bases. The sample consisted of whole blood, taken in connection with sensitization to the hapten diphenylcyclopropenone (DPC). The receptor was derived from a woman in her late teens or twenties with alopecia areata. Some clones in this sample may be carry-over from other donors' samples. The CDR3 DNA follows: TGTGCCAGCAAATTATCTCCGGGACAAAAGAACACTGAAGCTTTCTTT. This codes for CASKLSPGQKNTEAFF.